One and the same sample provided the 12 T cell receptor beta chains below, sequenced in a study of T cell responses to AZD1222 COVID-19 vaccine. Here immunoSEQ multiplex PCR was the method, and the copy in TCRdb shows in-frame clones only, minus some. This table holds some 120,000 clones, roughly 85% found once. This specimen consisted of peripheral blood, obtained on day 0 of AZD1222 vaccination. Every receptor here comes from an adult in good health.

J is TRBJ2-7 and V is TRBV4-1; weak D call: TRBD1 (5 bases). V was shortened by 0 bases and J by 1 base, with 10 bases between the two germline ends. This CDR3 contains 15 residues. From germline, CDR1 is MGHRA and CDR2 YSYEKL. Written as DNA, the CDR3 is TGCGCCAGCAGCCAAGAAGAGGCAGGGTCCTACGAGCAGTACTTC. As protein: CASSQEEAGSYEQYF.

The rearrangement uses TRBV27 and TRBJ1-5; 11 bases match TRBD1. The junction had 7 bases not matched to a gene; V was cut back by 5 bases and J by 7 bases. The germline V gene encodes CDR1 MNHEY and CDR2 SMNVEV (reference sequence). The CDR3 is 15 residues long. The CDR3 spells CASSPWTGGTQPQHF. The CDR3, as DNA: TGTGCCAGCAGTCCCTGGACAGGGGGCACCCAGCCCCAGCATTTT.

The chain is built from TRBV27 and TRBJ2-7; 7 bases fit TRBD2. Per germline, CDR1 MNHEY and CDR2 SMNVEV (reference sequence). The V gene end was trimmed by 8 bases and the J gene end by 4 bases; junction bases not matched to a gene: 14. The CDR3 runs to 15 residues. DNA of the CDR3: TGTGCCAGCGGCCCCCTAAGCGGGAAGGATTACGAGCAGTACTTC. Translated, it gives CASGPLSGKDYEQYF.

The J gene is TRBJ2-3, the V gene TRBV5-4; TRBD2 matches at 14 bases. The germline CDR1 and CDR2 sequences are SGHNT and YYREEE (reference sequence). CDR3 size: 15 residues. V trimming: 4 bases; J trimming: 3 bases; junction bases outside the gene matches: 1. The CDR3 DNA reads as TGTGCCAGCAGCCGGACTAGCGGGGGGACAGATACGCAGTATTTT. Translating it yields CASSRTSGGTDTQYF.

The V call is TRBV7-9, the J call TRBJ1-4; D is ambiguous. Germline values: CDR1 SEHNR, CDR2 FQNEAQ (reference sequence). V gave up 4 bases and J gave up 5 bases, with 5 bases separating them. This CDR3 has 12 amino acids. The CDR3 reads CASSSLNEKLFF. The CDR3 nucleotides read TGTGCCAGCAGCTCCCTAAATGAAAAACTGTTTTTT.

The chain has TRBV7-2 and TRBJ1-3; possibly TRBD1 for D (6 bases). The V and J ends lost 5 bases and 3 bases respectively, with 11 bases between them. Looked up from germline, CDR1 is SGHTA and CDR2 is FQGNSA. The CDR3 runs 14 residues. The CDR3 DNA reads TGTGCCAGCAGCCCAGGGGTAGTTGGAAACACCATATATTTT. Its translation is CASSPGVVGNTIYF.

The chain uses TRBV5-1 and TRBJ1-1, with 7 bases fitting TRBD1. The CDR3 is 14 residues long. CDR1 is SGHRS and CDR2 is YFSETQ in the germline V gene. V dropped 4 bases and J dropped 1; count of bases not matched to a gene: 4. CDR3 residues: CASSPGQPNTEAFF. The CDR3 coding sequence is TGCGCCAGCAGCCCGGGACAGCCGAACACTGAAGCTTTCTTT.

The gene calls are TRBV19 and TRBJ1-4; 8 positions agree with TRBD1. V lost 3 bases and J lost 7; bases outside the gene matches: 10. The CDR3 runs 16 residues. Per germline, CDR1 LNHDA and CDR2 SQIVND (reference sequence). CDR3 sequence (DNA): TGTGCCAGTAGTATCGGACAGGGAGGAGGTGGTGAAAAACTGTTTTTT. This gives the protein CASSIGQGGGGEKLFF.

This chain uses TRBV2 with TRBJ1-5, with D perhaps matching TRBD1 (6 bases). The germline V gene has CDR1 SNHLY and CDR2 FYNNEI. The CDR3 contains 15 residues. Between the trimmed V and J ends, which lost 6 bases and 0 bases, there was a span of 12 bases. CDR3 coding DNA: TGTGCCAGCAGAAAGGGGGAATATAGCAATCAGCCCCAGCATTTT. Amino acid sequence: CASRKGEYSNQPQHF.

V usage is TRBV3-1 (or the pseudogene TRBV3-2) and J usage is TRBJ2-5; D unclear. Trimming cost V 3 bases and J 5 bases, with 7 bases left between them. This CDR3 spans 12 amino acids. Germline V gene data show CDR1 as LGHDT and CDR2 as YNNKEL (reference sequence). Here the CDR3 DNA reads TGTGCCAGCAGCCATTCATTGGAGACCCAGTACTTC. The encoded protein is CASSHSLETQYF.

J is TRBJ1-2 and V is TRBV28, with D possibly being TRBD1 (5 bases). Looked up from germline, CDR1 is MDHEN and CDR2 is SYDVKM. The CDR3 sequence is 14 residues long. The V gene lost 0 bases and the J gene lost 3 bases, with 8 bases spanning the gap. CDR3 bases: TGTGCCAGCAGTTTATGGGGGGGGTACTATGGCTACACCTTC. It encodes CASSLWGGYYGYTF.

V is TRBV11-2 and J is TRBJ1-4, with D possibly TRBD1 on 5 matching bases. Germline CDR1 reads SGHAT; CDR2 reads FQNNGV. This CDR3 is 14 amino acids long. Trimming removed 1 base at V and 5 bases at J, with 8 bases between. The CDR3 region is CASSLVDRNEKLFF. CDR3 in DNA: TGTGCCAGCAGCTTAGTCGACAGAAATGAAAAACTGTTTTTT.